The entry below describes one T cell receptor (beta chain). This clonotype was counted only a few times. No antigen is known for it. No qualities accompany the bases; no much larger clone lies one base away. The entry originates in a study of blood T cells in healthy people across ages (dated by TCRdb to the mid-2010s). For the wider study: In model experiments, template switching captured about one uniquely barcoded TCR beta cDNA molecule for every two T cells. Age-related changes in TCR beta repertoire diversity were measured in the study by deep sequencing normalized with unique cDNA molecular identifiers. Two additional independent replicas of 1 million unique cDNA reads from the same blood draw were analyzed for two donors (one aged 18 to 29 and one aged 80 or older). Four age groups were formed from the donors: young (average 16 years), middle-aged (just under 40), aged (approximately 60) and long-lived (less than 85).

Overall study results and their limits: Compared with the aged group, the long-lived group had more naive CD4+ T cells, fewer expanded clones and increased TCR diversity, suggesting age selection. A strong correlation was found between observed TCR beta diversity and the percentage of naive T cells measured by flow cytometry. Because donor CMV infection status was unknown, age-related changes in expanded clonotypes were potentially confounded. Estimates of total diversity based on one million sequenced T cells were considered lower bounds and underestimates. Since profiling was done on bulk unsorted PBMCs, naive and antigen-experienced compartments could not be conclusively compared. As age increased, observed TCR beta diversity per million T cells dropped in a roughly linear way, and a significant reduction was already evident by age around 41.

The CDR3 covers 12 residues, taking in both the cysteine and the phenylalanine. Only the CDR3 DNA is retained, 36 bases long and in frame from the first base. V sheds 8 bases and J sheds 8 bases, leaving 13 bases between their ends. The donors were under 40 Caucasian individuals from Russia, aged 6 to 90 years, who were systemically healthy. Ten milliliters of peripheral blood were drawn from each donor into EDTA-treated Vacutainer tubes. Ficoll-Paque density-gradient centrifugation was used to isolate PBMCs, with at least 6.5 million per sample. Total RNA was extracted from PBMCs with Trizol reagent, with at least 5 micrograms obtained per sample. Naive CD45RAhigh/CD27high T cell percentages were measured by flow cytometry on a PBMC aliquot from every donor. The library was made by 5' RACE. The reads were generated on an Illumina HiSeq 2500. A second PCR of roughly 7 to 12 cycles was run with a J-beta primer mix and a sample-barcoded 5' primer. A template-switch 5' adaptor carrying 12 random nucleotides introduced a unique molecular identifier onto each TCR beta cDNA molecule. Each sample yielded at least 3 million CDR3-containing paired-end reads. First-strand cDNA synthesis was performed from all RNA using the Mint cDNA synthesis kit, with priming by a TRBC-specific oligonucleotide. All cDNA was treated with uracil-DNA glycosylase and then went through a first 18-cycle PCR with the universal primers M1SS and BC2_uni_R. In the source study's methods: Each sample was normalized by randomly selecting 1 million high-quality reads, each carrying a distinct molecular identifier. Reads sharing molecular identifiers were discarded rather than binned into consensus sequences. CDR3 identification, clonotype clustering and error correction used MiTCR with a Q25 quality threshold and the strictest error-elimination algorithm. A nonparametric unseen species model with Euler transformation was used to estimate lower-bound total TCR beta diversity. TCRdb reworked the public reads: Q25 trimming with fastp, MiXCR clone assembly, productive beta chains retained. Rows are unified per CDR3 protein, each entry keeping the most common DNA and genes. These V and J calls originate from TCRdb's pipeline instead of the authors' own analysis. Across this sample there are about 1 million distinct CDR3 sequences, with around 25% seen only once. Around 0.75% of the sample lies in the top ten.

The same specimen was also included in a second study, on T cells of mothers and their children. The second study, in turn, reports: Donors were nine systemically healthy Caucasian individuals: three mothers and their six children. cDNA synthesis consumed the entire amount of extracted RNA, loaded at around 1.5 ug RNA in each 15 ul reaction. In the second PCR, the M1S primer added sample barcodes and 2-4 random nucleotides. More than 8.5 million TCR beta CDR3 reads were obtained from each mother, and about 3 million reads were obtained from each child. Thymic selection similarly shapes TCR recombination output in related and unrelated pairs, with minor effect from inherited differences. Related mother-child pairs always showed normalized repertoire overlap that was slightly higher than in unrelated mother-child pairs, though the difference was never significant. No persistent microchimeric T cell clones were found, with a detection sensitivity of roughly 99 clones per million clonotypes. Deep NGS was used in the study to compare the TCR beta repertoires of mothers and children and to look for features that separate related mother-child pairs from unrelated individuals. The mean age was 40 +/- 4 years for the mothers and around 11 +/- 4 years for the children. After adapter ligation was performed with NEBNext reagents, the libraries were sequenced on an Illumina HiSeq 2000 with 100+100 nt paired-end reads. To prevent cross-contamination, the mother and child libraries were prepared a month apart and were sequenced in separate runs. Between roughly 500,000 and 2,100,000 distinct TCR beta clonotypes were identified per donor. Naive TCR beta clonotypes were estimated from low-frequency clonotypes matched to each donor's FACS-determined naive share, without sorting.

The clonotype comes from a girl aged 2 to 9 in good health. In this chain, TRBV12-3 or TRBV12-4 is recombined with TRBJ1-3, with TRBD1 tentatively as D gene (5 bases match). The specimen was blood. The DNA is TGTGCCAGCTACAGTTTACAGGACACCATATATTTT. This sequence encodes CASYSLQDTIYF.